This T cell receptor beta chain is from a study of identical twins (dated by TCRdb to the mid-2010s). Turning to the overall study: To test whether fetal clonotypes persist, this study deep-sequenced TCR alpha and beta repertoires from monozygotic twins, from unrelated adults of various ages, and from cord blood. To rule out contamination, replicate twin experiments were performed at different times with different library preparation protocols. Overall study results and their limits: Fewer insertions were carried by abundant cord blood beta clonotypes; a weaker similar trend was observed in young adult naive repertoires, while no such trend was observed in memory repertoires. Compared with coincidental sharing between unrelated individuals, out-of-frame TCR alpha sequences shared between twins had an excess of sequences with low generation probability. Because the same donors could not be followed over many years, the conclusions depended on cross-sectional statistical analysis. Out-of-frame TCR alpha sharing in monozygotic twins was systematically underestimated by recombination models, whereas sharing between unrelated individuals was in agreement with the recombination models. Invariant T cells such as MAIT and iNKT could partly confound zero-insertion analyses, though diverse VJ usage argued against this for most clonotypes. The excess sharing between twins in beta out-of-frame sequences was weaker because fewer shared sequences reduced the signal-to-noise ratio.

Every donor in the study was a healthy Caucasian. Receptor amplification or capture employed 5' RACE. TCRdb shows the sequencer as Illumina HiSeq 2000. Template switching added a universal primer binding site, and the final cDNA carried a unique molecular identifier that allowed TCR cDNA molecules to be counted accurately. Specific primers in the conserved constant-segment region were used to synthesize first-strand cDNA for TCR alpha and beta chains. To control for contamination, every cDNA library carried two barcodes: a SMART-Mk sample barcode plus Illumina barcodes. TruSeq adapter sequences, together with Illumina sample barcodes, were added in two successive PCR steps. TCR alpha and beta cDNA libraries were sequenced on the Illumina HiSeq platform with custom primers. The study's processing was this. Unique molecular identifiers were extracted from raw reads with MiGEC, and CDR3 positions were determined with MiXCR. Recombination models were inferred per individual with the repgenHMM and IGoR tools using an EM algorithm. Shared clonotype analysis was performed with the tcR package in R, normalizing sharing by the product of cloneset sizes. To study raw recombination without the effects of thymic and clonal selection, out-of-frame nonproductive sequences were analyzed. TCRdb reanalyzed the raw reads on its own, using fastp at Q25 for trimming and MiXCR for clone calling, and kept in-frame beta chains. For every CDR3 protein sequence, its rows merge into one entry that carries the most common genes and DNA. The V and J calls, along with clone size, are taken from TCRdb and not from the paper's own processing. The sample has some 1,600,000 distinct CDR3 sequences on record, 25% to 35% of them singletons. The ten most abundant clones make up around 0.25% of the sample.

Remarks on this clonotype: It has no known antigen specificity. No quality values exist for individual bases; no much larger clone is one base distant.

This sequence originates from a newborn girl in good health. Sequencing was done on a sample of cord blood.

The CDR3 amino acid sequence is: CSARGRGNNEQYF. Here is the DNA: TGCAGTGCTAGGGGGCGGGGAAACAATGAGCAGTACTTC. The chain links TRBV20-1 with TRBJ2-7; TRBD2 could be the D gene, as 6 bases match. A distance of 16 bases separates the germline ends of V and J, which lose 3 bases and 7 bases respectively. Including cysteine and phenylalanine, the CDR3 has 13 amino acids. The retained sequence is limited to the CDR3, 39 bases, with the frame set at the first base. CDR1 is given as DFQATT and CDR2 as SNEGSKA, both from the germline V gene (reference sequence).